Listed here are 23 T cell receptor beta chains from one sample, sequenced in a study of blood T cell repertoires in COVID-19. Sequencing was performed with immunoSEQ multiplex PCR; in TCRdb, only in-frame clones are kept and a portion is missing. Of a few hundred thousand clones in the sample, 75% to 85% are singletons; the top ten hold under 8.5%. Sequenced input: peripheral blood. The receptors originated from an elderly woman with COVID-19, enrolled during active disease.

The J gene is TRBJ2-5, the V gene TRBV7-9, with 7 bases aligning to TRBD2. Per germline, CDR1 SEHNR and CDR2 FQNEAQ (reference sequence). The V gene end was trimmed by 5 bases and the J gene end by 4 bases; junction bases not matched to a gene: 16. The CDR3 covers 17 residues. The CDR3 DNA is TGTGCCAGCAGCCACAAAACGGGGAGGGGACCAAGAGAGACCCAGTACTTC. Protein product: CASSHKTGRGPRETQYF.

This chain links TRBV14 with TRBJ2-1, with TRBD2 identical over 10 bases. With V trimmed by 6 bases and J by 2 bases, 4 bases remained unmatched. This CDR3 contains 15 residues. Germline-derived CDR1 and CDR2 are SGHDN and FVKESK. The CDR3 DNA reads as TGTGCCAGCAGTCGTGGGACTAGCGCCTACAATGAGCAGTTCTTC. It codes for CASSRGTSAYNEQFF.

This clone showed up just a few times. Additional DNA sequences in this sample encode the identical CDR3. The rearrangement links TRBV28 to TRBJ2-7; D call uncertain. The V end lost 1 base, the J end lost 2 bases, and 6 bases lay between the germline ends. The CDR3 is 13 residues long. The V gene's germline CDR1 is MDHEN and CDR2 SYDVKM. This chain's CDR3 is CASSLSGPYEQYF. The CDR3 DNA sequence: TGTGCCAGCAGTTTATCCGGTCCCTACGAGCAGTACTTC.

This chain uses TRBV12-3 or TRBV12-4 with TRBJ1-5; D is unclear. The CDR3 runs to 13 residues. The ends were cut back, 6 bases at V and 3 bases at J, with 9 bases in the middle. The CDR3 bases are TGTGCCAGCAGCATTGTACTCAATCAGCCCCAGCATTTT. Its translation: CASSIVLNQPQHF.

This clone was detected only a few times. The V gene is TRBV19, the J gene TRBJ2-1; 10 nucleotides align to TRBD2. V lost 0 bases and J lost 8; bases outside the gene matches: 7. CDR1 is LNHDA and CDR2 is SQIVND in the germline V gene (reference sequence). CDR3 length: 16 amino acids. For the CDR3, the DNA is TGTGCCAGTAGTATAGATCGGCTAGCGGGAGTACATGAGCAGTTCTTC. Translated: CASSIDRLAGVHEQFF.

Here the CDR3 DNA reads TGTGCCACCTCCTTCGAGGGAGACTATGGCTACACCTTC. Residues: CATSFEGDYGYTF. The chain uses TRBV19 and TRBJ1-2; D call uncertain. The CDR3 is 13 residues long. The V and J ends lost 10 bases and 3 bases respectively, with 15 bases between them. The germline V gene encodes CDR1 LNHDA and CDR2 SQIVND (reference sequence).

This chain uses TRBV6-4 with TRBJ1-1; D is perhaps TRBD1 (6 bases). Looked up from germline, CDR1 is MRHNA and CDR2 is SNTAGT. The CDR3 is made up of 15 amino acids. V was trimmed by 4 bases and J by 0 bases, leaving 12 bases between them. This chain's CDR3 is CASSAQQGLNTEAFF. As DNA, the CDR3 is TGTGCCAGCAGTGCCCAACAGGGACTGAACACTGAAGCTTTCTTT.

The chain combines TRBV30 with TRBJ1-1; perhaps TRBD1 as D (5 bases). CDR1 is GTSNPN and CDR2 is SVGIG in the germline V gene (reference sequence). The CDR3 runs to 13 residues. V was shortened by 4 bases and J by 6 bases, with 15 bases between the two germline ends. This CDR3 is CAWNWQGRSEAFF. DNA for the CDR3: TGTGCCTGGAATTGGCAGGGCAGGTCTGAAGCTTTCTTT.

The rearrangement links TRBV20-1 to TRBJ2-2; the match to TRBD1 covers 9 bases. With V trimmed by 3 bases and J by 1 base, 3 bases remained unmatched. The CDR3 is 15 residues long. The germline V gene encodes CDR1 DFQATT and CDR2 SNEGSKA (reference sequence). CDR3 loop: CSASWGQGNTGELFF. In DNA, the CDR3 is TGCAGTGCTAGTTGGGGACAGGGGAACACCGGGGAGCTGTTTTTT.

The CDR3 DNA is TGTGCCAGCAGCTTGTTTATCGGGAGCTCGGGAGCCCACAATGAGCAGTTCTTC. Residues: CASSLFIGSSGAHNEQFF. The rearrangement links TRBV5-6 to TRBJ2-1; a weak D match, TRBD2 (6 bases). V lost 1 base and J lost 5, with 22 bases in between. Germline assignment: CDR1 SGHDT and CDR2 YYEEEE. The CDR3 is 18 residues long.

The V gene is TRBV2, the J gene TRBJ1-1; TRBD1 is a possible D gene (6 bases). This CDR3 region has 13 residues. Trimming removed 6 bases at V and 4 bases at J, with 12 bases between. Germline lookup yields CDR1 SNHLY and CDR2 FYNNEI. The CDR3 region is CASRILQGTEAFF. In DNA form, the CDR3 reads TGTGCCAGCAGGATCCTACAGGGCACTGAAGCTTTCTTT.

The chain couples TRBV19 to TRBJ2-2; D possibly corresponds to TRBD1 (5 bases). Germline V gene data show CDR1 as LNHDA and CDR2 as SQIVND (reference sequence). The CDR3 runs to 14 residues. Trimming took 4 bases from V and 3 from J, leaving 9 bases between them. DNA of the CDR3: TGTGCCAGTAGTACAACAGGTTACACCGGGGAGCTGTTTTTT. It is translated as CASSTTGYTGELFF.

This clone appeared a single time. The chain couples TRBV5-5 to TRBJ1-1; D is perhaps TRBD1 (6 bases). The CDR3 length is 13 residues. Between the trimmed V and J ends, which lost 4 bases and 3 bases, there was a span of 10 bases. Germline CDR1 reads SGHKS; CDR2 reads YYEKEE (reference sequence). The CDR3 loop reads CASSHRDDTEAFF. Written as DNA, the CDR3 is TGTGCCAGCAGCCACAGGGACGACACTGAAGCTTTCTTT.

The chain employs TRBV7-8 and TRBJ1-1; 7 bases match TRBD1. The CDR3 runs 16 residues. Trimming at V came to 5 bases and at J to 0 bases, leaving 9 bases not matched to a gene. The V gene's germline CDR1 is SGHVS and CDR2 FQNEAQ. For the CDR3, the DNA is TGTGCCAGCAGCAAACTTGCCGGGACAGTGAACACTGAAGCTTTCTTT. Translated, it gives CASSKLAGTVNTEAFF.

CDR3 nucleotides: TGTGCCATCAGTGACGGGACAGGGGGAGGTGGCTACACCTTC. Residues: CAISDGTGGGGYTF. The V and J genes are TRBV10-3 and TRBJ1-2; TRBD1 matches 11 bases. CDR1 is ENHRY, CDR2 SYGVKD, per germline. V trimming: 3 bases; J trimming: 7 bases; junction bases outside the gene matches: 4. This CDR3 contains 14 residues.

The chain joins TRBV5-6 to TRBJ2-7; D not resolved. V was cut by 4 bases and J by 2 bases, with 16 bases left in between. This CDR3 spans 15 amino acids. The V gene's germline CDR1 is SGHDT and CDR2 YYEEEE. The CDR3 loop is CASSGSWPQTYEQYF. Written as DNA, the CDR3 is TGTGCCAGCAGCGGCTCATGGCCTCAAACCTACGAGCAGTACTTC. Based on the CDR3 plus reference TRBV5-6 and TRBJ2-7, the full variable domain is DAGVTQSPTHLIKTRGQQVTLRCSPKSGHDTVSWYQQALGQGPQFIFQYYEEEERQRGNFPDRFSGHQFPNYSSELNVNALLLGDSALYLCASSGSWPQTYEQYFGPGTRLTVT.

The CDR3 DNA reads as TGCGCCAGCAGCCTGACAGTGCTCCCCCCCTACGAGCAGTACTTC. Translated: CASSLTVLPPYEQYF. The chain carries TRBV5-1 and TRBJ2-7, with D maybe TRBD1 (5 bases). The germline gives CDR1 SGHRS, CDR2 YFSETQ. Trimming pared 4 bases from V and 2 bases from J, leaving 16 bases between. This CDR3 contains 15 residues.

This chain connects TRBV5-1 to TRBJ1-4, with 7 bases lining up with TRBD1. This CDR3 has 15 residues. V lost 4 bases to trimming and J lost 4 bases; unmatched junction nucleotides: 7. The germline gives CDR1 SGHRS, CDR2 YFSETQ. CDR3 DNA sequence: TGCGCCAGCAGCCTGGGACGACAGGGTAATGAAAAACTGTTTTTT. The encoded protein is CASSLGRQGNEKLFF.

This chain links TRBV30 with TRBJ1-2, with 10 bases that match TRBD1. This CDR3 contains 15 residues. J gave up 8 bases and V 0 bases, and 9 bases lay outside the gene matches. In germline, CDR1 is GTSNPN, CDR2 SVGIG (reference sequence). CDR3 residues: CAWSVLRTGGLGYTF. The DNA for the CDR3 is TGTGCCTGGAGTGTACTTCGGACAGGGGGGTTAGGCTACACCTTC.

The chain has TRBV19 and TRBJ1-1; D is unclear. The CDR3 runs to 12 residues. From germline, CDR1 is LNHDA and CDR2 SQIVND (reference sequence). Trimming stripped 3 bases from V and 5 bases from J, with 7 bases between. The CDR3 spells CASSMYLTEAFF. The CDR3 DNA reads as TGTGCCAGTAGTATGTATCTTACTGAAGCTTTCTTT.

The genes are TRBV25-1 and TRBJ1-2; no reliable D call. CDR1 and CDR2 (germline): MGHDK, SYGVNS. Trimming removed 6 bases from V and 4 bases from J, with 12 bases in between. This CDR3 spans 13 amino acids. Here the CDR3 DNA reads TGTGCCAGCAGCCCAGCGGGGTCCTATGGCTACACCTTC. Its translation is CASSPAGSYGYTF.

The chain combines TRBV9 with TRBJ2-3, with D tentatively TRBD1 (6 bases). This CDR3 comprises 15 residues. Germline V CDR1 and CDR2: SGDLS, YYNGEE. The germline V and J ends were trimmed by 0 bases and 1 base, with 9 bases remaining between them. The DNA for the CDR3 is TGTGCCAGCAGCGTAGGAGGGGGAGGCACAGATACGCAGTATTTT. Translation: CASSVGGGGTDTQYF.

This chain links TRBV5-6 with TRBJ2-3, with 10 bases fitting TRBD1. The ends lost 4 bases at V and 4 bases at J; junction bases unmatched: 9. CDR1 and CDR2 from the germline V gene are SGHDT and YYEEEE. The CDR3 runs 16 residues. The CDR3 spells CASSPWGDRGPDTQYF. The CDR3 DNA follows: TGTGCCAGCAGCCCCTGGGGGGACAGGGGCCCAGATACGCAGTATTTT.